The TCR beta chain under discussion was sequenced for a study of T cell responses to AZD1222 COVID-19 vaccine. Whole-study findings and limits: It was only after the peak T cell response that any repertoires were sampled. Researchers report vaccine-associated CD4 TCRs spanning spike, with dominance at 160-218 and 743-854. Baseline serology detected seropositivity in only six or seven AZD1222 recipients. Mostly white British, mostly female donors; authors suggested clonal diversity may be underestimated.

With regard to this clone: Its cognate antigen is unknown.

TCRdb's copy holds only in-frame clones and misses some; the assay was immunoSEQ multiplex PCR. In the table there are 150,000 to 200,000 clones, more than 85% of which are singletons. J gave up 0 bases and V 0 bases, and 16 bases lay outside the gene matches. The CDR3 totals 21 residues. Germline CDR1 reads LGHNA; CDR2 reads YSLEER. The chain carries TRBV4-3 and TRBJ2-1; 8 nucleotides match TRBD2. The source was peripheral blood, collected on day 0 of AZD1222 vaccination. This clonotype was obtained from an adult in good health. The CDR3 coding sequence is TGCGCCAGCAGCCAAGAATCCCCAACGGGGGGGCGTCGGAGCTCCTACAATGAGCAGTTCTTC. This encodes CASSQESPTGGRRSSYNEQFF.